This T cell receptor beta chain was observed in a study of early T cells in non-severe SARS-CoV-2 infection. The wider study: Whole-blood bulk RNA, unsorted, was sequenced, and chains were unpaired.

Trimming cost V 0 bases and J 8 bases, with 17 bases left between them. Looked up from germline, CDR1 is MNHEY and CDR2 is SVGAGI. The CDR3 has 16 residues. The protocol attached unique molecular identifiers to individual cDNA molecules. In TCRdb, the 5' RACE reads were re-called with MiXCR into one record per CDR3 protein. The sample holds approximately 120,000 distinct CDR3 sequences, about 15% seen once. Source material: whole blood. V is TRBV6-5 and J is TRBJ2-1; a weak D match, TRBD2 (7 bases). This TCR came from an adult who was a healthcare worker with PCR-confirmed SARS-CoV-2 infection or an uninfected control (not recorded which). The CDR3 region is CASSYSGGRGAYEQFF. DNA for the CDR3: TGTGCCAGCAGTTACTCCGGCGGTCGGGGGGCTTATGAGCAGTTCTTC.